Here is one TCR beta chain with its context. The data belong to a study of shared clonotypes between healthy human individuals. Generated by immunoSEQ multiplex PCR, the TCRdb table keeps only in-frame clones and is missing some. The profile shows fewer than 400,000 clones, around two thirds of them singletons. From germline, CDR1 is SGHTA and CDR2 FQGNSA. This CDR3 has 15 amino acids. The V segment lost 5 bases and the J segment 4 bases; nucleotides outside the gene matches: 3. The chain uses TRBV7-2 and TRBJ2-7; 15 bases map to TRBD2. Sequencing was done on a sample of memory CD4+ T cells sorted from blood. Subset here: CD45RA-negative fraction. This clonotype was obtained from a man aged 30 to 45 in good health. CDR3 in DNA: TGTGCCAGCAGCGGGACTAGCGGGAGGTCGTACGAGCAGTACTTC. Protein product: CASSGTSGRSYEQYF.